A single TCR beta chain is shown here with its context. Antigen: not known. Some clones are missing from TCRdb's copy, which holds only in-frame ones; the method was immunoSEQ multiplex PCR. The data show some 93,000 clones, about 78% seen once. This sample is part of a study of cytotoxic CD8 clonotypes in ibrutinib-treated CLL. This CDR3 has 13 amino acids. Germline V gene lookup returns CDR1 SGHTA and CDR2 FQGNSA. Trimming pared 4 bases from V and 1 base from J, leaving 7 bases between. Notes on the study in general: Rising at ibrutinib response, clonality subsequently fell back toward baseline at progression.

The chain employs TRBV7-2 and TRBJ1-1, with D unclear. The material was PBMCs, obtained after 12 months of ibrutinib treatment. This sequence originates from a human donor with chronic lymphocytic leukemia. The CDR3 coding sequence is TGTGCCAGCAGCTCTAGGCAGAACACTGAAGCTTTCTTT. Translating it yields CASSSRQNTEAFF.